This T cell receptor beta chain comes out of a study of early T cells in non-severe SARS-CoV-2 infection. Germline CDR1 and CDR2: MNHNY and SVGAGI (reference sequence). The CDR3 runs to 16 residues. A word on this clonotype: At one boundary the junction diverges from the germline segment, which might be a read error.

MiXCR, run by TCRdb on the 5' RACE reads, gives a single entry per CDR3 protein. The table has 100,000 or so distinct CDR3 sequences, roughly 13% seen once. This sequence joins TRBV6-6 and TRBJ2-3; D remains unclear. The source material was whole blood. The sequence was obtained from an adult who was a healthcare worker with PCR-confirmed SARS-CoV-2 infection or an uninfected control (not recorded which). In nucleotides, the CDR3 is TGTGCCAGCAATCCTCCCCACGATCCAAGCATAGATACGCAGTATTTT. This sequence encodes CASNPPHDPSIDTQYF.